This T cell receptor beta chain was captured by sequencing in a study of cytomegalovirus exposure and HLA in healthy donors. The wider study: In an earlier analysis, 117 million unique TCR beta sequences were found from 150 million to 200 million T cells. Notes on the study in general: Most of the CMV-associated TCR beta chains (in a later analysis) appeared to be HLA-restricted. It has been reported that TCR beta sequences accurately predicted the HLA-A and HLA-B alleles of most subjects.

The PCR made use of 60 Vbeta and 13 Jbeta primers. Here immunoSEQ multiplex PCR was the method, and the copy in TCRdb shows in-frame clones only, minus some. Of fewer than 150,000 clones listed, about 74% were seen once; the top ten hold approximately 5.4%. As for this clone: What it recognizes is unknown.

CDR3 size: 13 residues. Germline trimming cut 3 bases from V and 7 bases from J; bases unmatched to any gene: 6. The germline gives CDR1 SGHDT, CDR2 YYEEEE. V and J are TRBV5-6 and TRBJ1-2; 7 bases agree with TRBD1. The specimen sequenced was PBMCs. The source of this sequence is a woman aged 45-60 years in good health and CMV-seropositive. CDR3 amino acids: CASSSTGISGYTF. The CDR3, as DNA: TGTGCCAGCAGCTCGACAGGGATTTCTGGCTACACCTTC.